This T cell receptor beta chain was retrieved from a study of cytomegalovirus exposure and HLA in healthy donors. As concerns this clone: Its antigen remains unknown.

The PCR ran on 60 Vbeta and 13 Jbeta primers. Profiling relied on immunoSEQ multiplex PCR, and the TCRdb table lists in-frame clones only, not all of them. The sample contains approximately 80,000 clones, over 60% of which appear only once. In germline, CDR1 is MNHEY, CDR2 SMNVEV (reference sequence). CDR3 length equals 13 residues. V was cut by 4 bases and J by 0 bases, with 7 bases left in between. Study-wide results and caveats: CMV serostatus alone was available as immune exposure information.

The sample consisted of PBMCs. The sequence was obtained from a woman aged 40 to 55 in good health and CMV-seropositive. The chain carries TRBV27 and TRBJ2-7, with TRBD1 as a possible D gene (6 bases). Here the CDR3 DNA reads TGTGCCAGCAGTTCGGACAGCTCCTACGAGCAGTACTTC. Its protein product is CASSSDSSYEQYF.